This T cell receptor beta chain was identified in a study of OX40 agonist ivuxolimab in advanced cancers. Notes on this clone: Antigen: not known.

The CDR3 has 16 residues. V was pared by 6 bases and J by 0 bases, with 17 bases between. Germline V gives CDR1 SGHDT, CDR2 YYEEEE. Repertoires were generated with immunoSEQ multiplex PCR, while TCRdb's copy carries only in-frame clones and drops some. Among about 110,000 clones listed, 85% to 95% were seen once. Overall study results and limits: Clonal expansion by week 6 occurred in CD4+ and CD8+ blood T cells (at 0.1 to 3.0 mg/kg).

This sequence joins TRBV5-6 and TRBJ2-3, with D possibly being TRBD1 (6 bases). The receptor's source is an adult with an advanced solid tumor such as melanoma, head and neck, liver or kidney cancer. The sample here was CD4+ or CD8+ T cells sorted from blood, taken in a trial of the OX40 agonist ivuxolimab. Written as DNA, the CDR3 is TGTGCCAGCACCGCTGCCACAGGGCCGAGCACAGATACGCAGTATTTT. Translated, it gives CASTAATGPSTDTQYF.